This T cell receptor beta chain was retrieved from a study of blood T cell repertoires in COVID-19. Study as a whole: Samples representing acute and convalescent COVID-19 were sourced from the United States, Italy and Spain. In each case, the material was cDNA or gDNA derived from T cells, B-cell-depleted T cells, or PBMCs.

The V segment lost 5 bases and the J segment 6 bases; nucleotides outside the gene matches: 6. The CDR3 spans 13 residues. The germline CDR1 and CDR2 sequences are SGHAT and FQNNGV. Seattle patients were enrolled during active infection and followed longitudinally. Original processing methods: Reference gene primer amplification in the assay estimated nucleated cell counts. Some clones are missing from TCRdb's copy, which holds only in-frame ones; the method was immunoSEQ multiplex PCR. Clone size and the V and J calls come from that table; the DNA yielded D and trimming. The sample yields about 250,000 clones, more than 70% seen once.

This sequence joins TRBV11-2 and TRBJ2-7, with TRBD2 matching over 8 bases. Sequenced: peripheral blood. This clonotype originated in a young woman with COVID-19, enrolled during active disease. This CDR3 is CASSLTSGREQYV. The CDR3 DNA is TGTGCCAGCAGCCTAACTAGCGGTCGCGAGCAGTACGTC.